These 30 T cell receptor beta chains were sequenced from one sample in a study of CD8+CD57+ T cells in acquired aplastic anemia. Patients chosen for sequencing had CD8+CD57+ cells that had expanded, as shown by flow cytometry. Using genomic DNA as the template, TCR beta VDJ and CDR3 profiling was carried out. TCRdb processed the reads anew with MiXCR; each CDR3 protein has one entry. The sample lists about 470,000 distinct CDR3 sequences; approximately 32% were seen once. Sequenced input: sorted CD4+, CD8+, or CD8+CD57+ T cells (not recorded which) from PBMCs. These receptors all stem from a human donor with aplastic anemia.

About this clonotype itself: One end of the junction is discordant with germline, which a read error may explain. The V gene is TRBV10-3, the J gene TRBJ1-5; D is undetermined. The CDR3 sequence is 16 residues long. CDR1 and CDR2 from the germline V gene are ENHRY and SYGVKD. CDR3: CASSLSPSTSNQPQHF. The CDR3, as DNA: TGTGCCAGCAGTTTATCTCCTTCCACTAGCAATCAGCCCCAGCATTTT.

This clonotype was found a few times. The chain recombines TRBV14 with TRBJ1-3; no firm D call. CDR1 is SGHDN, CDR2 FVKESK, per germline. Trimming pared 0 bases from V and 0 bases from J, leaving 9 bases between. This CDR3 is built from 16 residues. In DNA, the CDR3 is TGTGCCAGCAGCCAAGATAGGAGGAACTCTGGAAACACCATATATTTT. Protein product: CASSQDRRNSGNTIYF.

This chain joins TRBV3-1 and TRBJ1-5; D remains ambiguous. V lost 1 base and J 0 bases, leaving 4 bases between the germline ends. This CDR3 has 14 amino acids. Germline CDR1 LGHDT, CDR2 YNNKEL (reference sequence). The DNA of the CDR3 is TGTGCCAGCAGCCAAGTTTATAGCAATCAGCCCCAGCATTTT. Its translation is CASSQVYSNQPQHF.

This clonotype occurred many times. The V call is TRBV10-3, the J call TRBJ2-1; perhaps TRBD2 as D (6 bases). CDR1 is ENHRY and CDR2 is SYGVKD in the germline V gene. The V and J ends lost 4 bases and 1 base respectively, with 14 bases between them. This CDR3 has 16 amino acids. Here the CDR3 DNA reads TGTGCCATCAGTGCTACTAGCCTGGGGTCCTACAATGAGCAGTTCTTC. It encodes CAISATSLGSYNEQFF.

This clonotype showed up many times. This chain connects TRBV4-3 to TRBJ1-6; D gene ambiguous. The length of the CDR3 is 15 residues. Germline V gene lookup returns CDR1 LGHNA and CDR2 YSLEER. Trimming shortened V by 0 bases and J by 13 bases, and 16 bases separated the two germline ends. The CDR3 loop reads CASSQERERELPLHF. The CDR3 DNA follows: TGCGCCAGCAGCCAAGAACGGGAAAGGGAATTGCCCCTCCACTTT.

This chain uses TRBV15 with TRBJ1-2, with 9 bases matching TRBD1. The CDR3 loop spans 13 amino acids. Germline V gives CDR1 LNHNV, CDR2 YYDKDF (reference sequence). With V trimmed by 6 bases and J by 8 bases, 7 bases remained unmatched. CDR3 bases: TGTGCCACCAGGCGGGACAGGGAAGGGGGCTACACCTTC. As protein: CATRRDREGGYTF. Looking up the rest from reference TRBV15 and TRBJ1-2 gives the full variable domain: DAMVIQNPRYQVTQFGKPVTLSCSQTLNHNVMYWYQQKSSQAPKLLFHYYDKDFNNEADTPDNFQSRRPNTSFCFLDIRSPGLGDTAMYLCATRRDREGGYTFGSGTRLTVV.

This clonotype was recorded a few times. The chain is built from TRBV12-5 and TRBJ2-5, with D perhaps TRBD1 (6 bases). Germline CDR1 and CDR2: LGHNT and FRNRAP. The CDR3 has 15 amino acids. Trimming stripped 5 bases from V and 5 bases from J, with 18 bases between. The CDR3 region has the DNA TGTGCTAGTGGTCCACAAGTGGGACATACGGAGACCCAGTACTTC. It specifies CASGPQVGHTETQYF.

This clonotype was detected many times. The chain joins TRBV19 to TRBJ2-7, with 9 bases that match TRBD2. V gave up 5 bases and J gave up 2 bases; unmatched junction bases: 10. The CDR3 has 16 amino acids. Germline V gene lookup returns CDR1 LNHDA and CDR2 SQIVND (reference sequence). CDR3 protein: CASSVSSGGFTYEQYF. CDR3 nucleotide sequence: TGTGCCAGTAGTGTTAGTAGCGGGGGCTTCACCTACGAGCAGTACTTC.

This chain joins TRBV4-2 and TRBJ1-5, with 12 positions matching TRBD1. Germline loops: CDR1 LGHNA, CDR2 YNFKEQ. V was clipped by 3 bases and J by 3 bases; unmatched bases: 6. The length of the CDR3 is 17 residues. CDR3 sequence reads: CASSHSGQGANNQPQHF. The CDR3 DNA is TGTGCCAGCAGCCATTCGGGACAGGGGGCTAACAATCAGCCCCAGCATTTT.

J is TRBJ1-5 and V is TRBV5-8, with no clear D. With 0 bases removed from V and 4 bases from J, the gap between germline ends came to 11 bases. CDR3 size: 15 residues. The germline gives CDR1 SGHTS, CDR2 YDEGEE. CDR3: CASSLEPTRNQPQHF. CDR3 nucleotide sequence: TGTGCCAGCAGCTTGGAACCAACCCGGAATCAGCCCCAGCATTTT.

The chain links TRBV5-1 to TRBJ2-1; TRBD2 aligns across 16 bases. V lost 4 bases to trimming and J lost 7 bases; unmatched junction nucleotides: 5. This CDR3 contains 16 residues. Germline V lookup: CDR1 SGHRS, CDR2 YFSETQ. The CDR3 nucleotides read TGCGCCAGCAGCAGGGGACTAGCGGGAGGGTATAATGAGCAGTTCTTC. Protein product: CASSRGLAGGYNEQFF.

This clonotype was seen at least ten times. The rearrangement links TRBV2 to TRBJ2-5; TRBD2 is a possible D gene (6 bases). The V and J ends lost 4 bases and 5 bases respectively, with 11 bases between them. The CDR3 has 13 residues. Germline CDR1 SNHLY, CDR2 FYNNEI. In DNA, the CDR3 is TGTGCCAGCAGTGGGGGGGTGGGGGAGACCCAGTACTTC. The encoded protein is CASSGGVGETQYF.

The gene calls are TRBV11-2 and TRBJ2-3, with 12 bases aligning to TRBD2. This CDR3 comprises 16 residues. Germline assignment: CDR1 SGHAT and CDR2 FQNNGV. V lost 4 bases, J lost 2 bases, and 4 bases stayed unmatched. CDR3 sequence: CASSWASGRATDTQYF. DNA of the CDR3: TGTGCCAGCAGCTGGGCTAGCGGGAGGGCCACAGATACGCAGTATTTT.

This clonotype was counted between two and nine times. The genes are TRBV18 and TRBJ2-7; D perhaps matches TRBD2 (6 bases). The V gene's germline CDR1 is KGHSH and CDR2 LQKENI. CDR3 length equals 14 residues. Between the trimmed V and J ends, which lost 2 bases and 2 bases, there was a span of 10 bases. The CDR3 here is CASSPGRTTYEQYF. The CDR3 bases are TGTGCCAGCTCACCAGGGCGGACTACCTACGAGCAGTACTTC.

This clonotype was counted a few times. The CDR3 loop reads CASSTGTGGNTIYF. CDR3 sequence (DNA): TGTGCCAGCAGCACGGGGACAGGGGGAAACACCATATATTTT. The gene calls are TRBV7-2 and TRBJ1-3; 9 nucleotides align to TRBD1. Per the germline V gene, CDR1 is SGHTA and CDR2 is FQGNSA. This CDR3 has 14 residues. Losses at the gene ends were 5 bases for V and 4 bases for J; bases not matched to a gene: 3.

This clonotype has at least ten counts. The genes are TRBV4-1 and TRBJ1-2; a possible D gene is TRBD1 (6 bases). Looked up from germline, CDR1 is MGHRA and CDR2 is YSYEKL. Deletions cut 3 bases from V and 6 bases from J, with 17 bases between. This CDR3 has 15 residues. The CDR3 nucleotides are TGCGCCAGCAGCCATGGATACAGGGCGAGGGATGGCTACACCTTC. Its translation is CASSHGYRARDGYTF.

There are a few counts of this clonotype. This chain connects TRBV20-1 to TRBJ2-7; the match to TRBD2 covers 9 bases. Trimming removed 0 bases from V and 3 bases from J; junction bases left unmatched: 9. This CDR3 is 16 amino acids long. The germline V gene has CDR1 DFQATT and CDR2 SNEGSKA (reference sequence). The CDR3 DNA sequence: TGCAGTGCTAGAGATCCGGCTAGCGGGGACCTCTACGAGCAGTACTTC. Protein sequence: CSARDPASGDLYEQYF.

This clonotype has only a few counts. The chain joins TRBV3-1 to TRBJ2-7; D is unclear. Germline CDR1 is LGHDT and CDR2 is YNNKEL (reference sequence). V gave up 6 bases and J gave up 2 bases, with 11 bases separating them. The CDR3 sequence is 13 residues long. This CDR3 is CASSLADTYEQYF. The DNA of the CDR3 is TGTGCCAGCAGTTTGGCGGATACCTACGAGCAGTACTTC.

The V and J genes are TRBV19 and TRBJ1-2; D perhaps matches TRBD1 (6 bases). This CDR3 comprises 13 residues. Germline CDR1 is LNHDA and CDR2 is SQIVND (reference sequence). The ends were cut back, 9 bases at V and 4 bases at J, with 15 bases in the middle. The chain's CDR3 is CASSPRDIYGYTF. The CDR3 nucleotides are TGTGCCAGCAGTCCTCGGGACATCTATGGCTACACCTTC.

This chain links TRBV14 with TRBJ1-5; no clear D gene. The CDR3 covers 16 residues. V lost 8 bases to trimming and J lost 0 bases, with 17 bases between them. Germline lookup yields CDR1 SGHDN and CDR2 FVKESK. DNA for the CDR3: TGTGCCAGCTCACCTGACCGAGGATATAGCAATCAGCCCCAGCATTTT. Encoded protein: CASSPDRGYSNQPQHF.

This clonotype was seen repeatedly, ten times or more. A read error may account for a junction end that differs from germline. This chain joins TRBV7-7 and TRBJ2-5; TRBD1 is a possible D gene (6 bases). Per germline, CDR1 SSHAT and CDR2 FNYEAQ (reference sequence). The CDR3 has 14 residues. The CDR3 here is CASSLGTSQETQYF. As DNA, the CDR3 is TGTGCTAGCAGCTTAGGGACAAGTCAAGAGACCCAGTACTTC.

This clonotype was seen at least ten times. The CDR3 sequence: CASSSMRVNNSPLHF. CDR3 coding DNA: TGTGCCAGCAGCTCCATGCGGGTTAATAATTCACCCCTCCACTTT. J is TRBJ1-6 and V is TRBV9, with D uncertain. The germline V and J ends were trimmed by 4 bases and 5 bases, with 13 bases remaining between them. CDR1 is SGDLS, CDR2 YYNGEE, per germline. CDR3 length: 15 residues.

This clonotype has at least ten counts. This chain connects TRBV7-2 to TRBJ2-3; 10 bases agree with TRBD2. The CDR3 has 16 amino acids. Germline V lookup: CDR1 SGHTA, CDR2 FQGNSA. The V segment lost 5 bases and the J segment 1 base; nucleotides outside the gene matches: 6. The chain's CDR3 is CASSRQAGGGTDTQYF. CDR3 nucleotides: TGTGCCAGCAGCAGACAAGCGGGAGGGGGCACAGATACGCAGTATTTT.

The genes are TRBV4-3 and TRBJ2-3; D may be TRBD1 (5 bases). Trimming pared 8 bases from V and 5 bases from J, leaving 11 bases between. Germline CDR1 reads LGHNA; CDR2 reads YSLEER. This CDR3 comprises 12 residues. This CDR3 is CASGAQEDTQYF. CDR3 bases: TGCGCCAGCGGGGCACAGGAAGATACGCAGTATTTT.

This clonotype was counted at least ten times. The chain couples TRBV19 to TRBJ2-1; TRBD2 aligns across 7 bases. The junction had 1 base not matched to a gene; V was cut back by 3 bases and J by 5 bases. The CDR3 loop spans 13 amino acids. Germline V CDR1 and CDR2: LNHDA, SQIVND (reference sequence). Here the CDR3 reads CASSIAGDNEQFF. The CDR3, as DNA: TGTGCCAGTAGTATTGCGGGGGACAATGAGCAGTTCTTC. Together with reference TRBV19 and TRBJ2-1, the CDR3 gives the full variable domain: DGGITQSPKYLFRKEGQNVTLSCEQNLNHDAMYWYRQDPGQGLRLIYYSQIVNDFQKGDIAEGYSVSREKKESFPLTVTSAQKNPTAFYLCASSIAGDNEQFFGPGTRLTVL.

V is TRBV20-1 and J is TRBJ2-1; TRBD2 is a possible D gene (5 bases). Germline values: CDR1 DFQATT, CDR2 SNEGSKA (reference sequence). V lost 4 bases and J 2 bases, leaving 15 bases between the germline ends. This CDR3 has 15 amino acids. CDR3 nucleotide sequence: TGCAGTGCTACTAACTGGCGGCGGGCCTACAATGAGCAGTTCTTC. It yields the protein CSATNWRRAYNEQFF.

In its sample, this clonotype was seen a few times. This chain connects TRBV2 to TRBJ1-5, with D maybe TRBD1 (6 bases). The length of the CDR3 is 15 residues. Germline V gene data show CDR1 as SNHLY and CDR2 as FYNNEI. The ends were cut back, 5 bases at V and 2 bases at J, with 13 bases in the middle. The CDR3 region is CASSFRGSGNQPQHF. The CDR3 DNA reads as TGTGCCAGCAGTTTCAGGGGTTCGGGCAATCAGCCCCAGCATTTT.

This clonotype was found many times. The rearrangement joins TRBV9 to TRBJ1-2, with no clear D. The CDR3 extends over 16 amino acids. CDR1 and CDR2 from the germline V gene are SGDLS and YYNGEE. V dropped 0 bases and J dropped 0 bases, with 12 bases sitting between them. The CDR3 nucleotides read TGTGCCAGCAGCGTAGCTCCTGGACGGACTAACTATGGCTACACCTTC. Residues: CASSVAPGRTNYGYTF.

This clonotype has a count of ten or more. The chain is built from TRBV20-1 and TRBJ1-5; the D gene is possibly TRBD1 (6 bases). CDR1 and CDR2 (germline): DFQATT, SNEGSKA (reference sequence). With 6 bases removed from V and 4 bases from J, the gap between germline ends came to 13 bases. This CDR3 region has 13 residues. CDR3 amino acids: CSATDRMNQPQHF. CDR3 coding DNA: TGCAGTGCCACTGACAGGATGAATCAGCCCCAGCATTTT.

The sample holds many counts of this clonotype. The chain links TRBV24-1 to TRBJ1-6; D perhaps matches TRBD1 (6 bases). Between the trimmed V and J ends, which lost 3 bases and 10 bases, there was a span of 15 bases. The CDR3 runs to 15 residues. The germline V gene encodes CDR1 KGHDR and CDR2 SFDVKD. The CDR3 DNA reads TGTGCCACCAGTGATCTTCGGACAGTTGAGTCACCCCTCCACTTT. As protein: CATSDLRTVESPLHF.